This is a list of T cell receptor beta chains from one sample in a study of T cell changes during pregnancy in multiple sclerosis. The protocol was immunoSEQ multiplex PCR, while the TCRdb copy is restricted to in-frame clones and leaves out a portion. Among approximately 93,000 clones listed, 85% to 95% were seen once. The specimen was peripheral blood, collected before pregnancy. All receptors derive from a female donor with multiple sclerosis, enrolled in a pregnancy study. Both conserved end residues are part of each CDR3. The D gene is left open where the match is weak. Clone sizes are given selectively: once, few, many, or a class where the clone is expanded.

D,size,V,J,CDR3,DNA
.,once,TRBV4-1,TRBJ1-5,CASSQESGDGQPQHF,TGCGCCAGCAGCCAAGAGAGCGGGGACGGGCAGCCCCAGCATTTT
.,.,TRBV7-9,TRBJ2-7,CASSSSRDSSYEQYF,TGTGCCAGCAGCTCGTCCCGGGACTCTTCCTACGAGCAGTACTTC
.,.,TRBV4-1,TRBJ1-1,CASSQAAGTEAFF,TGCGCCAGCAGCCAAGCGGCGGGCACTGAAGCTTTCTTT
TRBD2,.,TRBV5-1,TRBJ2-1,CASSLSGRFNEQFF,TGCGCCAGCAGCTTGAGCGGGAGGTTTAATGAGCAGTTCTTC
.,once,TRBV4-3,TRBJ1-2,CASSRTSANYGYTF,TGCGCCAGCAGCCGGACTTCAGCTAACTATGGCTACACCTTC
.,once,TRBV6-5,TRBJ2-7,CASSPGTFYSYEQYF,TGTGCCAGCAGTCCAGGGACATTCTATTCCTACGAGCAGTACTTC
TRBD1,.,TRBV15,TRBJ2-7,CATSSPRGWDSGQYF,TGTGCCACCAGCTCCCCGCGAGGTTGGGACAGCGGCCAGTACTTC
TRBD1,once,TRBV19,TRBJ2-2,CASSLDRATGELFF,TGTGCCAGTAGTCTCGACAGGGCCACCGGGGAGCTGTTTTTT
.,.,TRBV27,TRBJ2-7,CASSFLSSYEQYF,TGTGCCAGCAGTTTCCTGAGCTCCTACGAGCAGTACTTC
.,.,TRBV2,TRBJ2-7,CASSFPDEQYF,TGTGCCAGCTCGTTTCCGGACGAGCAGTACTTC
TRBD1,.,TRBV30,TRBJ1-2,CAWSVGQGILNYGYTF,TGTGCCTGGAGTGTAGGACAGGGGATCCTAAACTATGGCTACACCTTC